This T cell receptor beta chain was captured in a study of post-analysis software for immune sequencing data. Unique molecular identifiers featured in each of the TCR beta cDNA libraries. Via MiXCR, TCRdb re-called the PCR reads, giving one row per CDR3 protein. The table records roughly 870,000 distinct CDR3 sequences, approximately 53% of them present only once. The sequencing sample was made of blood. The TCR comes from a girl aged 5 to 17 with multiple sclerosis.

The CDR3 is CASSQRDWGRTDTQYF. CDR3 DNA: TGTGCCAGCAGCCAGAGGGATTGGGGGCGCACAGATACGCAGTATTTT. The V call is TRBV3-1, the J call TRBJ2-3, with D tentatively TRBD1 (6 bases). The CDR3 length is 16 residues. The V gene lost 3 bases and the J gene lost 1 base, with 14 bases spanning the gap. Germline values: CDR1 LGHDT, CDR2 YNNKEL (reference sequence).